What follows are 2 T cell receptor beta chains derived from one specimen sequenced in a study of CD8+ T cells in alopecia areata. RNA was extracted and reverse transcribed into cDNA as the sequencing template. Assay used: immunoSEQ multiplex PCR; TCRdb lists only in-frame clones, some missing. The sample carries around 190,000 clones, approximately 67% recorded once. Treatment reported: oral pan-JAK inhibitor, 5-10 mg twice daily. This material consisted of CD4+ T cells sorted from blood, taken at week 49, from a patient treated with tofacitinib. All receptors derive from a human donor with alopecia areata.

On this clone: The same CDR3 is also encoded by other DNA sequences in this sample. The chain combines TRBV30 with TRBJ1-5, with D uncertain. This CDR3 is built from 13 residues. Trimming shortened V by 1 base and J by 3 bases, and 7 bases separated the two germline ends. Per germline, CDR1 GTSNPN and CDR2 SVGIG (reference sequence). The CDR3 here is CAWSGGDNQPQHF. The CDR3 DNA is TGTGCCTGGAGTGGCGGGGACAATCAGCCCCAGCATTTT.

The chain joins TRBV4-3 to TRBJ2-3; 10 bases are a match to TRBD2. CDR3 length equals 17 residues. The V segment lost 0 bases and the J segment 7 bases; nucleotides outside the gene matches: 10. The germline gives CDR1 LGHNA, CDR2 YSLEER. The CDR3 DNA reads TGCGCCAGCAGCCAAGATCCCAGCGGGGGGGTCGTAAATACGCAGTATTTT. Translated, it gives CASSQDPSGGVVNTQYF.